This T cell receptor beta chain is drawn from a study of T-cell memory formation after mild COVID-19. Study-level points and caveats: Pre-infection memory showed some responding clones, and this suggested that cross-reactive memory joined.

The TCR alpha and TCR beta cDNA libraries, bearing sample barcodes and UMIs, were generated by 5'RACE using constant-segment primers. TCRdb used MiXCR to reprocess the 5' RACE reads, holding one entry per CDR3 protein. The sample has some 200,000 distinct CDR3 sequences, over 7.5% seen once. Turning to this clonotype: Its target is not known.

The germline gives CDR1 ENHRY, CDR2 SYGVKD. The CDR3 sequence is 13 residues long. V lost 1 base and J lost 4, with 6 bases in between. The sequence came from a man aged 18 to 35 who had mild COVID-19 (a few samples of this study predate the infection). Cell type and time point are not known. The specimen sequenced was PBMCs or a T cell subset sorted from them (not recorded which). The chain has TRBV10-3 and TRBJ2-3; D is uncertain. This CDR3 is CAISEFSADTQYF. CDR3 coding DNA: TGTGCCATCAGTGAGTTCTCGGCAGATACGCAGTATTTT.